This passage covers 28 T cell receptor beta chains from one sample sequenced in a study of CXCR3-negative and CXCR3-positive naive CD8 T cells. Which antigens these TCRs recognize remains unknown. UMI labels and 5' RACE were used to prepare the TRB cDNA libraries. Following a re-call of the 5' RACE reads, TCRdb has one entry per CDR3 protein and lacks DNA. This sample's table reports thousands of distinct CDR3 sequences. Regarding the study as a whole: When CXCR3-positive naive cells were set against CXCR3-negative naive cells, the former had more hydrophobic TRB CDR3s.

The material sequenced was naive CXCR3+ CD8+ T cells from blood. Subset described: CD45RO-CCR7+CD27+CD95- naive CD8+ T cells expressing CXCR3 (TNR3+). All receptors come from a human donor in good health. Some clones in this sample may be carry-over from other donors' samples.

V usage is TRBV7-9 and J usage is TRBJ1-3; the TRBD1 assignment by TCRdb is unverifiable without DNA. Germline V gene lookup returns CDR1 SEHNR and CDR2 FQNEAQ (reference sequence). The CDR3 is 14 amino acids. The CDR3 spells CASSFRGESNTIYF.

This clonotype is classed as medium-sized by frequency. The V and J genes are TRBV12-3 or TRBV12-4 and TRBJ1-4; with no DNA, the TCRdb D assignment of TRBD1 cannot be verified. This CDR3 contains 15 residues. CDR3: CASTSLWGGDEKLFF.

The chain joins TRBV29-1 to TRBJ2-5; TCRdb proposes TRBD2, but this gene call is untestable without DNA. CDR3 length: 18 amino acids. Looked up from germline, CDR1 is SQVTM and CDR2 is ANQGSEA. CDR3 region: CSVEGLASGWEYQETQYF.

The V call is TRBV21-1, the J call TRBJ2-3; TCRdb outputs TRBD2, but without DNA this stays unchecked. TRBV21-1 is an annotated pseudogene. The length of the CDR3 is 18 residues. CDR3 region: CASSIPLGASGRRDTQYF.

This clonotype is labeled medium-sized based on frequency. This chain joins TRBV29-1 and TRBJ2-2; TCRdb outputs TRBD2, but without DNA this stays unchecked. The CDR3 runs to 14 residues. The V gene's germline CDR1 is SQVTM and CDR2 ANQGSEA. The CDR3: CSVSREGNTGELFF.

CDR3: CASSPETGEQFF. The chain recombines TRBV11-2 with TRBJ2-1. This CDR3 spans 12 amino acids. CDR1 and CDR2 from the germline V gene are SGHAT and FQNNGV.

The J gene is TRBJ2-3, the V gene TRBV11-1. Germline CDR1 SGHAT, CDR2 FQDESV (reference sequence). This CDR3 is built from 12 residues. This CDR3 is CASSLGTDTQYF.

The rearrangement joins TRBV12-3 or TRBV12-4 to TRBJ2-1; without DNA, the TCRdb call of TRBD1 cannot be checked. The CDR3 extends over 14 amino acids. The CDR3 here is CASTPVREVNEQFF.

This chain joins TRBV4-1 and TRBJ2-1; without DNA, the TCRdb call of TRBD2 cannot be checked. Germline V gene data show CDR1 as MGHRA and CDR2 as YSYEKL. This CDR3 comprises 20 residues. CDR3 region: CASSTEGPEYRRPPYNEQFF.

This CDR3 is CASTNRDRTLYEQYF. The chain employs TRBV2 and TRBJ2-7; TCRdb proposes TRBD1, but this gene call is untestable without DNA. This CDR3 has 15 amino acids. Germline CDR1 SNHLY, CDR2 FYNNEI.

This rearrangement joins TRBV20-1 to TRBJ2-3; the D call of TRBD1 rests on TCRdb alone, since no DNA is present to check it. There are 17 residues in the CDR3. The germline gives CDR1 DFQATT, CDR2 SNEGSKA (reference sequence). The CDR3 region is CSARFLGQGPSTDTQYF.

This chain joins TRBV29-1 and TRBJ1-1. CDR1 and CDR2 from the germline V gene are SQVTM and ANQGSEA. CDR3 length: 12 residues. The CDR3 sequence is CSVEGSGTEAFF.

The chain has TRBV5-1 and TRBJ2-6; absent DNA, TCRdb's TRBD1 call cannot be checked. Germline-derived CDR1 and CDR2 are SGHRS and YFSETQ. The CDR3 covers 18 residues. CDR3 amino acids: CASSPEGTLISGANVLTF. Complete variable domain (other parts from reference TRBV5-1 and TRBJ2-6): KAGVTQTPRYLIKTRGQQVTLSCSPISGHRSVSWYQQTPGQGLQFLFEYFSETQRNKGNFPGRFSGRQFSNSRSEMNVSTLELGDSALYLCASSPEGTLISGANVLTFGAGSRLTVL.

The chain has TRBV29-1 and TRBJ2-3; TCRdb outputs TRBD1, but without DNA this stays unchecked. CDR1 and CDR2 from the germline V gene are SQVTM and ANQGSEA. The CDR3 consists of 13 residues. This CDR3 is CSVEERGLDTQYF.

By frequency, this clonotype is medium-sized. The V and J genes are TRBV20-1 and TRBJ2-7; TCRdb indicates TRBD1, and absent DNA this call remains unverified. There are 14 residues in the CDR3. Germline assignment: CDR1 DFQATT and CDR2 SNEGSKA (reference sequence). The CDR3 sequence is CSASPGTETYEQYF.

The CDR3 protein is CSVARTGARGEQYF. The chain uses TRBV29-1 and TRBJ2-7; TCRdb proposes TRBD1, but this gene call is untestable without DNA. This CDR3 spans 14 amino acids. Germline V gene lookup returns CDR1 SQVTM and CDR2 ANQGSEA.

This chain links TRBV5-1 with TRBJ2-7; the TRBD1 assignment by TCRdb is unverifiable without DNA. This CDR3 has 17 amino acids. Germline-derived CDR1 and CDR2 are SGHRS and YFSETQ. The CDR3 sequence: CASSFTDRGSTEDEQYF.

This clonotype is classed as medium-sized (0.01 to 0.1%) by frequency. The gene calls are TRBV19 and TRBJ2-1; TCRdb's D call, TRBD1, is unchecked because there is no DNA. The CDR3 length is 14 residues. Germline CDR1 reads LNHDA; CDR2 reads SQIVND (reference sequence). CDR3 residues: CASSPLLGDNEQFF. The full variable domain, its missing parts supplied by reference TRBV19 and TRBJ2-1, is DGGITQSPKYLFRKEGQNVTLSCEQNLNHDAMYWYRQDPGQGLRLIYYSQIVNDFQKGDIAEGYSVSREKKESFPLTVTSAQKNPTAFYLCASSPLLGDNEQFFGPGTRLTVL.

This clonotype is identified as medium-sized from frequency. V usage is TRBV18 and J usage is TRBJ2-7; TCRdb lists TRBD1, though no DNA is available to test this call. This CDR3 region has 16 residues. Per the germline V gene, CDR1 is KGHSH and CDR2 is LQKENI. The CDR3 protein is CASSPSAGQGSYEQYF.

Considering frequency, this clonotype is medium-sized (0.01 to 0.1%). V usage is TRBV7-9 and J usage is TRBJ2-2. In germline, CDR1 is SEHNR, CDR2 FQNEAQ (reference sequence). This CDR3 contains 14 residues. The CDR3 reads CASSLERGPVELFF.

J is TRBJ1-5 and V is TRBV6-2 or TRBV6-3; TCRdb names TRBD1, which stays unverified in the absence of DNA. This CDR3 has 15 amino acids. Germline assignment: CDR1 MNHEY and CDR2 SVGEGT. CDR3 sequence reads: CASKTGVYSNQPQHF.

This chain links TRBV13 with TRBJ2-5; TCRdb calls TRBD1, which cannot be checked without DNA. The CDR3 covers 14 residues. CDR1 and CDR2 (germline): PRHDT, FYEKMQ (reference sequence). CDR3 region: CASSLGQGMETQYF. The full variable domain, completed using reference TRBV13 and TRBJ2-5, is AAGVIQSPRHLIKEKRETATLKCYPIPRHDTVYWYQQGPGQDPQFLISFYEKMQSDKGSIPDRFSAQQFSDYHSELNMSSLELGDSALYFCASSLGQGMETQYFGPGTRLLVL.

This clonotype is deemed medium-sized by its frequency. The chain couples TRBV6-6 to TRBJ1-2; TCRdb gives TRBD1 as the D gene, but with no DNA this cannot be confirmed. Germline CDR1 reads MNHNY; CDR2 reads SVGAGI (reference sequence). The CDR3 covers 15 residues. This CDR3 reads CASSFGAQGANGYTF.

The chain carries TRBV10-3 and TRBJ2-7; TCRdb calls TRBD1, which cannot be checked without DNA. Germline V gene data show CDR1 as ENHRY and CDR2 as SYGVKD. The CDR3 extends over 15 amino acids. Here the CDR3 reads CAISDLPAGRYEQYF.

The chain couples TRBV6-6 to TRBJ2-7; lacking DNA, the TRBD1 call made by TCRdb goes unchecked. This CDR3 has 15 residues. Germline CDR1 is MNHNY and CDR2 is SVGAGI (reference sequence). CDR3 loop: CASSYVGASYDEQYF.

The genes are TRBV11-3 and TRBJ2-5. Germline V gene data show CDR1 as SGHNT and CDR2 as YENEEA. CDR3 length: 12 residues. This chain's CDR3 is CASSLEEETQYF.

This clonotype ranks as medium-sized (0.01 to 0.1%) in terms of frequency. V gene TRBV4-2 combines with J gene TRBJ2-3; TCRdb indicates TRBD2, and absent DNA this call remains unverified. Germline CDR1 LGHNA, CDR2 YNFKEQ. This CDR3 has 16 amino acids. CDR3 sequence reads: CASSQAASGGTDTQYF.

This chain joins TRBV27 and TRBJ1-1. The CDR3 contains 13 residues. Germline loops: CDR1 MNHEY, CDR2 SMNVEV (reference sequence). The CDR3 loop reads CASSLTGNTEAFF.